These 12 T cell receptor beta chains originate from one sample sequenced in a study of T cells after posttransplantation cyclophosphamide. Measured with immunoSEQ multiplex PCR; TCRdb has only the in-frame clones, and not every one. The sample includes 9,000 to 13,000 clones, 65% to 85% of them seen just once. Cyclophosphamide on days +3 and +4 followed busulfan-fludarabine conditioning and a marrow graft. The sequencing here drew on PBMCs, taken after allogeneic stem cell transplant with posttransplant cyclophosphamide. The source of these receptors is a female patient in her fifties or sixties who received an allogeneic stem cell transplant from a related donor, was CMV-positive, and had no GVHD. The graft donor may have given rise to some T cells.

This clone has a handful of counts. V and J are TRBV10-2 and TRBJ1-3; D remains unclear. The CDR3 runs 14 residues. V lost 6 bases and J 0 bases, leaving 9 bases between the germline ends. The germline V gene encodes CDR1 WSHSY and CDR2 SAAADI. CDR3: CASRGRDSGNTIYF. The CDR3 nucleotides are TGCGCCAGCAGGGGCCGGGACTCTGGAAACACCATATATTTT.

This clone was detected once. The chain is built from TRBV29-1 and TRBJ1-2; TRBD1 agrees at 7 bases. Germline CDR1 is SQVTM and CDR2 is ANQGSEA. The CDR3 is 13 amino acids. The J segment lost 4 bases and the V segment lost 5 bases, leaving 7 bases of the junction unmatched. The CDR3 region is CSVQGGGSYGYTF. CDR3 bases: TGCAGCGTTCAAGGGGGCGGAAGCTATGGCTACACCTTC. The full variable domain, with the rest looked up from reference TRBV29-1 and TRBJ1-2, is SAVISQKPSRDICQRGTSLTIQCQVDSQVTMMFWYRQQPGQSLTLIATANQGSEATYESGFVIDKFPISRPNLTFSTLTVSNMSPEDSSIYLCSVQGGGSYGYTFGSGTRLTVV.

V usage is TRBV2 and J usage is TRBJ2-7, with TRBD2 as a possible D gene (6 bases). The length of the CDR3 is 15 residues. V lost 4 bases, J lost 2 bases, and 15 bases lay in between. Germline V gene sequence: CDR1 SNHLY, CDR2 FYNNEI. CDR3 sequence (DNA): TGTGCCAGCAGTGGGAGGGGACTGGGAGCCTACGAGCAGTACTTC. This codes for CASSGRGLGAYEQYF.

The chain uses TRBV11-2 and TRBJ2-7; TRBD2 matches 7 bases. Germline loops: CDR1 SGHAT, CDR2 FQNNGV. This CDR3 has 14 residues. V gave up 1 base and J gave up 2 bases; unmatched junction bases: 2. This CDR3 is CASSLVGRAYEQYF. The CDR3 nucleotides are TGTGCCAGCAGCTTAGTAGGGAGGGCCTACGAGCAGTACTTC.

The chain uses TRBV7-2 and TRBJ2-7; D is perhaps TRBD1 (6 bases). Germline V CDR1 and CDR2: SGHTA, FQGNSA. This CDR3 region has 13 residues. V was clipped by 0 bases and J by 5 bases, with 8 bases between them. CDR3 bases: TGTGCCAGCAGCTTAGCAGGGGGTCACGAGCAGTACTTC. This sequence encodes CASSLAGGHEQYF.

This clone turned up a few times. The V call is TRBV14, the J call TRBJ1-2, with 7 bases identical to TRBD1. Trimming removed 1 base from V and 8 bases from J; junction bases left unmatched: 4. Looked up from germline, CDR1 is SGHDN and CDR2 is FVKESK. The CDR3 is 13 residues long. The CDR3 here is CASSQGGTDGYTF. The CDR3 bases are TGTGCCAGCAGCCAAGGAGGGACAGACGGCTACACCTTC.

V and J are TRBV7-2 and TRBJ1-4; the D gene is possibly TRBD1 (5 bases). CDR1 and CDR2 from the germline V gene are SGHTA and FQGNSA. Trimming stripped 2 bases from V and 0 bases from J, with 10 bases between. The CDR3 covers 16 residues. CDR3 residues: CASSLIGGTTNEKLFF. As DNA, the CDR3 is TGTGCCAGCAGCTTAATCGGGGGAACAACTAATGAAAAACTGTTTTTT.

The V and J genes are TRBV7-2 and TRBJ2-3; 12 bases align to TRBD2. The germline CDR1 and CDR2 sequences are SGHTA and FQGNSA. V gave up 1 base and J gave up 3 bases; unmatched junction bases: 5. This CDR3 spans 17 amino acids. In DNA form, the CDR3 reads TGTGCCAGCAGCTTAGTGGCTAGCGGGGGGGCAACAGATACGCAGTATTTT. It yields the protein CASSLVASGGATDTQYF.

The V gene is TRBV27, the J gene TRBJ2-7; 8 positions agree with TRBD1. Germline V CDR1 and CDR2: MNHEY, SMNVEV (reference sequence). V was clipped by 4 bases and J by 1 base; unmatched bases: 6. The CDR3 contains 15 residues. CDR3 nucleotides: TGTGCCAGCAGTTCCCCGGGACAGGCGTCCTACGAGCAGTACTTC. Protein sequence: CASSSPGQASYEQYF.

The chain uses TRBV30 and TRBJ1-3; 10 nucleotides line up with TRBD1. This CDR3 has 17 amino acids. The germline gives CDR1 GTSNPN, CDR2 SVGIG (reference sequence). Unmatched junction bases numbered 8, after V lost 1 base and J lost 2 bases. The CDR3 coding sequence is TGTGCCTGGAGTGCAGGGACAGGGGAATCGACTGGAAACACCATATATTTT. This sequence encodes CAWSAGTGESTGNTIYF.

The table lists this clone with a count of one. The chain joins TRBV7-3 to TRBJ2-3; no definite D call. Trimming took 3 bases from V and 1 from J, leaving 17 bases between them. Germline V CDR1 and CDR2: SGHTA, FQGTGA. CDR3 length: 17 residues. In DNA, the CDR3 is TGTGCCAGCAGCTTTGCCTCTTTGTTACCAGGCACAGATACGCAGTATTTT. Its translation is CASSFASLLPGTDTQYF.

In DNA form, the CDR3 reads TGTGCCAGCAGCAACGGGACAGGGCCGTTTCAGCCCCAGCATTTT. Amino acids: CASSNGTGPFQPQHF. The chain links TRBV5-5 to TRBJ1-5, with TRBD1 matching over 9 bases. Germline trimming cut 4 bases from V and 6 bases from J; bases unmatched to any gene: 8. Germline V gene lookup returns CDR1 SGHKS and CDR2 YYEKEE (reference sequence). The CDR3 runs 15 residues.